Listed here are 29 T cell receptor beta chains from one sample, sequenced in a study of OX40 agonist ivuxolimab in advanced cancers. Clones were read by immunoSEQ multiplex PCR, and TCRdb kept only the in-frame ones, dropping some. The table shows 70,000 or so clones, with roughly 90% occurring only once. Source: CD4+ or CD8+ T cells sorted from blood, taken in a trial of the OX40 agonist ivuxolimab. All receptors derive from an adult with an advanced solid tumor such as melanoma, head and neck, liver or kidney cancer.

The rearrangement uses TRBV7-6 and TRBJ1-1; unclear D gene. Trimming left V 5 bases short and J 2 bases short, with 21 bases between. The length of the CDR3 is 17 residues. The germline V gene encodes CDR1 SGHVS and CDR2 FNYEAQ. The CDR3 DNA follows: TGTGCCAGCAGCCCCCGGGGAGGCAACACATTTAACACTGAAGCTTTCTTT. It translates to CASSPRGGNTFNTEAFF.

V usage is TRBV30 and J usage is TRBJ2-5; either TRBD1 or TRBD2 may fit D (5 bases each). The CDR3 runs to 14 residues. Germline loops: CDR1 GTSNPN, CDR2 SVGIG (reference sequence). Trimming cost V 7 bases and J 4 bases, with 19 bases left between them. The CDR3 sequence is CAYPLGVSGETQYF. DNA for the CDR3: TGTGCCTACCCACTAGGGGTATCAGGAGAGACCCAGTACTTC.

The gene calls are TRBV7-8 and TRBJ1-5, with D uncertain. V was cut by 3 bases and J by 7 bases, with 10 bases left in between. This CDR3 has 13 amino acids. Germline V gene lookup returns CDR1 SGHVS and CDR2 FQNEAQ. CDR3 amino acids: CASSLAGGQPQHF. For the CDR3, the DNA is TGTGCCAGCAGCTTGGCAGGTGGGCAGCCCCAGCATTTT.

A single count supports this clone. The V and J genes are TRBV6-5 and TRBJ2-7; the D gene is possibly TRBD2 (5 bases). CDR1 is MNHEY, CDR2 SVGAGI, per germline. Trimming removed 4 bases from V and 2 bases from J, with 9 bases in between. The CDR3 totals 13 residues. In nucleotides, the CDR3 is TGTGCCAGCAGTTTAGCGTTAACCTACGAGCAGTACTTC. Residues: CASSLALTYEQYF.

The gene calls are TRBV28 and TRBJ1-1; D remains unclear. Germline-derived CDR1 and CDR2 are MDHEN and SYDVKM. The CDR3 sequence is 15 residues long. The ends were cut back, 5 bases at V and 1 base at J, with 14 bases in the middle. The CDR3 protein is CASSPDLVPNTEAFF. CDR3 nucleotides: TGTGCCAGCAGTCCTGATCTAGTACCGAACACTGAAGCTTTCTTT.

The J gene is TRBJ1-1, the V gene TRBV5-6; 10 nucleotides match TRBD1. Per germline, CDR1 SGHDT and CDR2 YYEEEE. The V gene end was trimmed by 4 bases and the J gene end by 6 bases; junction bases not matched to a gene: 9. This CDR3 spans 15 amino acids. CDR3 bases: TGTGCCAGCAGCACGACCGGGACAGGGGTATCTGAAGCTTTCTTT. It specifies CASSTTGTGVSEAFF. The whole variable domain, remainder taken from reference TRBV5-6 and TRBJ1-1, is DAGVTQSPTHLIKTRGQQVTLRCSPKSGHDTVSWYQQALGQGPQFIFQYYEEEERQRGNFPDRFSGHQFPNYSSELNVNALLLGDSALYLCASSTTGTGVSEAFFGQGTRLTVV.

The CDR3 sequence is CTSSHEGSMNTEAFF. The CDR3 DNA follows: TGCACCAGCAGCCACGAAGGGAGCATGAACACTGAAGCTTTCTTT. The V gene is TRBV1, the J gene TRBJ1-1. TRBV1 corresponds to a pseudogene. CDR3 length: 15 residues.

This clone came up a few times. The chain couples TRBV7-9 to TRBJ2-7; D is ambiguous. The CDR3 runs to 11 residues. The V gene's germline CDR1 is SEHNR and CDR2 FQNEAQ (reference sequence). Trimming removed 7 bases at V and 3 bases at J, with 7 bases between. The CDR3 spells CASTPGYEQYF. CDR3 coding DNA: TGTGCCAGCACCCCGGGCTACGAGCAGTACTTC.

The CDR3 here is CASSDRDNEAFF. The DNA for the CDR3 is TGTGCCAGCAGTGACCGGGACAATGAAGCTTTCTTT. The chain uses TRBV6-5 and TRBJ1-1, with D possibly being TRBD1 (6 bases). Germline CDR1 is MNHEY and CDR2 is SVGAGI. V was shortened by 5 bases and J by 7 bases, with 11 bases between the two germline ends. This CDR3 is built from 12 residues.

The V call is TRBV14, the J call TRBJ2-7; 8 nucleotides align to TRBD2. The CDR3 loop spans 16 amino acids. With V trimmed by 2 bases and J by 3 bases, 9 bases remained unmatched. Germline CDR1 reads SGHDN; CDR2 reads FVKESK. CDR3: CASSQSKLAGLYEQYF. The CDR3 nucleotides are TGTGCCAGCAGCCAATCGAAGTTAGCGGGACTCTACGAGCAGTACTTC.

In this sample, this clone turned up once. This sequence joins TRBV5-1 and TRBJ2-7; D perhaps matches TRBD2 (6 bases). CDR3 length: 12 residues. The germline V gene has CDR1 SGHRS and CDR2 YFSETQ. Trimming left V 3 bases short and J 7 bases short, with 11 bases between. This chain's CDR3 is CASSSGSGEQYF. CDR3 in DNA: TGCGCCAGCAGCTCTGGCAGCGGGGAGCAGTACTTC.

The chain recombines TRBV6-5 with TRBJ1-2, with D possibly matching TRBD1 (5 bases). V was clipped by 6 bases and J by 5 bases, with 19 bases between them. This CDR3 is 15 amino acids long. CDR1 is MNHEY and CDR2 is SVGAGI in the germline V gene. The CDR3 protein is CASRPGQGIRYGYTF. As DNA, the CDR3 is TGTGCCAGCAGACCCGGGCAGGGCATAAGATATGGCTACACCTTC.

The chain combines TRBV6-5 with TRBJ1-1; D is perhaps TRBD1 (5 bases). Germline V gene lookup returns CDR1 MNHEY and CDR2 SVGAGI. The CDR3 runs to 16 residues. The V gene lost 4 bases and the J gene lost 1 base, with 16 bases spanning the gap. The CDR3 DNA reads TGTGCCAGCAGTTTCCTGCGGGGGGTGACGAACACTGAAGCTTTCTTT. It translates to CASSFLRGVTNTEAFF.

V and J are TRBV18 and TRBJ2-3; TRBD2 matches 7 bases. Per the germline V gene, CDR1 is KGHSH and CDR2 is LQKENI. There are 15 residues in the CDR3. V was pared by 2 bases and J by 2 bases, with 4 bases of the junction left unmatched. The CDR3: CASSPASGVTDTQYF. CDR3 coding DNA: TGTGCCAGCTCACCAGCTAGCGGCGTCACAGATACGCAGTATTTT.

The J gene is TRBJ2-1, the V gene TRBV6-1; TRBD2 matches 8 bases. V trimming: 5 bases; J trimming: 13 bases; junction bases outside the gene matches: 7. The CDR3 is 12 residues long. Germline CDR1 MNHNS, CDR2 SASEGT. The CDR3 is CASSKRESYQFF. Written as DNA, the CDR3 is TGTGCCAGCAGTAAGCGGGAGTCTTATCAGTTCTTC.

This chain connects TRBV6-5 to TRBJ2-1, with D unresolved. V dropped 5 bases and J dropped 7 bases, with 15 bases sitting between them. The germline V gene has CDR1 MNHEY and CDR2 SVGAGI. The CDR3 is 14 residues long. The CDR3: CASSTEAGPNEQFF. The CDR3 nucleotides read TGTGCCAGCAGTACCGAAGCTGGTCCTAATGAGCAGTTCTTC.

The gene calls are TRBV29-1 and TRBJ1-1, with TRBD1 as a possible D gene (5 bases). There are 13 residues in the CDR3. Germline V gives CDR1 SQVTM, CDR2 ANQGSEA. V was trimmed by 7 bases and J by 5 bases, leaving 17 bases between them. Written as DNA, the CDR3 is TGCAGCGGGTGGGCCCGGGGGTATACTGAAGCTTTCTTT. Protein: CSGWARGYTEAFF.

The chain uses TRBV10-3 and TRBJ1-1, with TRBD1 identical over 10 bases. V gave up 6 bases and J gave up 4 bases; unmatched junction bases: 8. Per the germline V gene, CDR1 is ENHRY and CDR2 is SYGVKD. CDR3 length equals 15 residues. The CDR3: CAIRAGTGESTEAFF. In DNA, the CDR3 is TGTGCCATCAGAGCCGGGACAGGGGAATCCACTGAAGCTTTCTTT.

V is TRBV2 and J is TRBJ2-6, with unresolved D. Trimming stripped 4 bases from V and 0 bases from J, with 7 bases between. The CDR3 is 15 residues long. The germline V gene encodes CDR1 SNHLY and CDR2 FYNNEI. CDR3 residues: CASSGTFSGANVLTF. The CDR3, as DNA: TGTGCCAGCAGTGGTACGTTCTCTGGGGCCAACGTCCTGACTTTC.

This chain uses TRBV6-1 with TRBJ1-5; D gene uncertain. Trimming pared 6 bases from V and 4 bases from J, leaving 7 bases between. Per the germline V gene, CDR1 is MNHNS and CDR2 is SASEGT. This CDR3 has 12 residues. Written as DNA, the CDR3 is TGTGCCAGCAGGACGGCTAATCAGCCCCAGCATTTT. Amino acid sequence: CASRTANQPQHF.

The rearrangement uses TRBV6-6 and TRBJ1-5; no clear D gene. Trimming took 5 bases from V and 0 from J, leaving 11 bases between them. The germline CDR1 and CDR2 sequences are MNHNY and SVGAGI (reference sequence). This CDR3 comprises 15 residues. CDR3 nucleotides: TGTGCCAGCAGTACCTCGTCCGGTAGCAATCAGCCCCAGCATTTT. It yields the protein CASSTSSGSNQPQHF.

The chain employs TRBV28 and TRBJ2-3; the match to TRBD2 covers 9 bases. Per germline, CDR1 MDHEN and CDR2 SYDVKM. The J segment lost 0 bases and the V segment lost 5 bases, leaving 6 bases of the junction unmatched. The CDR3 consists of 16 residues. The CDR3 reads CASSSLAGTSTDTQYF. The CDR3 DNA is TGTGCCAGCAGTAGCCTAGCGGGAACTAGCACAGATACGCAGTATTTT.

The V call is TRBV5-6, the J call TRBJ1-3; D may be TRBD1 (6 bases). Trimming took off 4 bases at V and 4 bases at J, with 9 bases between the two ends. Germline V gene lookup returns CDR1 SGHDT and CDR2 YYEEEE. This CDR3 contains 13 residues. CDR3 sequence reads: CASSLRGGNTIYF. The DNA for the CDR3 is TGTGCCAGCAGCCTCAGGGGAGGAAACACCATATATTTT.

This clone occurred a few times. This chain links TRBV19 with TRBJ1-5; D perhaps matches TRBD1 (5 bases). V was clipped by 4 bases and J by 4 bases, with 14 bases between them. The length of the CDR3 is 15 residues. Germline-derived CDR1 and CDR2 are LNHDA and SQIVND (reference sequence). CDR3 DNA: TGTGCCAGTAGTACCCGGGACCGGATGAATCAGCCCCAGCATTTT. Translated: CASSTRDRMNQPQHF.

DNA for the CDR3: TGCGCCAGCAATACCCGGCAGGGGTTGTCCAATGAGCAGTTCTTC. It translates to CASNTRQGLSNEQFF. J is TRBJ2-1 and V is TRBV10-2, with D possibly being TRBD1 (6 bases). The CDR3 spans 15 residues. Trimming took 7 bases from V and 6 from J, leaving 19 bases between them. The germline CDR1 and CDR2 sequences are WSHSY and SAAADI.

V usage is TRBV7-9 and J usage is TRBJ2-4; D is possibly TRBD2 (5 bases). Germline V gives CDR1 SEHNR, CDR2 FQNEAQ (reference sequence). The CDR3 sequence is 17 residues long. V was trimmed by 2 bases and J by 0 bases, leaving 14 bases between them. The chain's CDR3 is CASSLLGGPLAKNIQYF. CDR3 bases: TGTGCCAGCAGCTTACTCGGCGGGCCCCTAGCCAAAAACATTCAGTACTTC.

This clone was recorded only once. This chain uses TRBV6-1 with TRBJ2-3; TRBD1 matches at 9 bases. The CDR3 is made up of 15 amino acids. The germline V gene has CDR1 MNHNS and CDR2 SASEGT. V was pared by 4 bases and J by 3 bases, with 5 bases of the junction left unmatched. CDR3: CASSGGQGPTDTQYF. In DNA form, the CDR3 reads TGTGCCAGCAGTGGGGGACAGGGACCGACAGATACGCAGTATTTT.

The V and J genes are TRBV30 and TRBJ2-1, with 9 positions matching TRBD2. CDR1 is GTSNPN and CDR2 is SVGIG in the germline V gene (reference sequence). This CDR3 spans 16 amino acids. Trimming cost V 1 base and J 7 bases; bases outside gene matches: 11. The DNA of the CDR3 is TGTGCCTGGAGTGGGGGACGGAGACTAGCGGTTAATGAGCAGTTCTTC. Its protein product is CAWSGGRRLAVNEQFF. Complete variable domain (other parts from reference TRBV30 and TRBJ2-1): SQTIHQWPATLVQPVGSPLSLECTVEGTSNPNLYWYRQAAGRGLQLLFYSVGIGQISSEVPQNLSASRPQDRQFILSSKKLLLSDSGFYLCAWSGGRRLAVNEQFFGPGTRLTVL.

The J gene is TRBJ2-1, the V gene TRBV5-4; D ambiguous. CDR1 is SGHNT and CDR2 is YYREEE in the germline V gene (reference sequence). The CDR3 extends over 14 amino acids. Trimming cost V 0 bases and J 4 bases, with 8 bases left between them. The CDR3 reads CASSLEAKYNEQFF. DNA for the CDR3: TGTGCCAGCAGCTTGGAAGCGAAGTACAATGAGCAGTTCTTC.